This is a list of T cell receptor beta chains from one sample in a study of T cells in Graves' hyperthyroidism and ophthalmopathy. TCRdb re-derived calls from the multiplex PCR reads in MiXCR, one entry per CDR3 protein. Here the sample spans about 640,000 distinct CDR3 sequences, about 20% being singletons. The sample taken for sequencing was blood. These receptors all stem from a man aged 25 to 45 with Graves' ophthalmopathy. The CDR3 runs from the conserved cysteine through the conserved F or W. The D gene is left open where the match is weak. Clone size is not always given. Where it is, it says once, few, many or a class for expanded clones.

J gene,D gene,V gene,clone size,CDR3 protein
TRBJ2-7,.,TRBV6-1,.,CASSYSPGAYEQYF
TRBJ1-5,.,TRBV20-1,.,CSARRSNQPQHF
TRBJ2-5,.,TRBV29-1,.,CSVIAVQETQYF
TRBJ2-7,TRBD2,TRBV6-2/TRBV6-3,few,CASSYVGTSDYEQYF
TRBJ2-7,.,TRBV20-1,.,CSADLQGYEQYF
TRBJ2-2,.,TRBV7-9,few,CASSSRSDGELFF
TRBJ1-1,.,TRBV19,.,CASKLNRVNTEAFF
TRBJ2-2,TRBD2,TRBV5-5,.,CASSAIAGLNTGELFF
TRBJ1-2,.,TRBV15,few,CATSRGGDGYTF
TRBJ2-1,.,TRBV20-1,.,CSARPYPRGISYNEQFF
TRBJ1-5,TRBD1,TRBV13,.,CASSSGGLRQPQHF
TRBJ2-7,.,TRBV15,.,CATSRERDTGGEQYF
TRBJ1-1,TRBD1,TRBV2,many,CASRTRQGWAEAFF
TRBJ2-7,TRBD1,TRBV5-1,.,CASSLGDRVYGPYEQYF
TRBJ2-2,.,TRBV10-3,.,CAIREGEVDSGELFF
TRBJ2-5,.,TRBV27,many,CASSLAGWETQYF